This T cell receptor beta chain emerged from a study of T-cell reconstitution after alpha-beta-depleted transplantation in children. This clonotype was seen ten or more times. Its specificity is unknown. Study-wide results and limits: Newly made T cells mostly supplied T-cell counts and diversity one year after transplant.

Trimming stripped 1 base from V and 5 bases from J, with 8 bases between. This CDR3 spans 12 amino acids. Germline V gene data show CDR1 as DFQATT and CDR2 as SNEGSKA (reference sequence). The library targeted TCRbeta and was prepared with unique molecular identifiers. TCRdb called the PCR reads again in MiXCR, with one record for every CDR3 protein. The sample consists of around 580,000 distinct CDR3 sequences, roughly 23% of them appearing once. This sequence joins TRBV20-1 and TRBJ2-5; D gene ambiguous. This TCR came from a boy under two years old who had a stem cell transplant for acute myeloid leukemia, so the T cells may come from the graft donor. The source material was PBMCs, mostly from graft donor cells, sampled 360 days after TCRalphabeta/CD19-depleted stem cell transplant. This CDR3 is CSARGPWETQYF. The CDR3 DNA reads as TGCAGTGCTAGAGGACCATGGGAGACCCAGTACTTC.